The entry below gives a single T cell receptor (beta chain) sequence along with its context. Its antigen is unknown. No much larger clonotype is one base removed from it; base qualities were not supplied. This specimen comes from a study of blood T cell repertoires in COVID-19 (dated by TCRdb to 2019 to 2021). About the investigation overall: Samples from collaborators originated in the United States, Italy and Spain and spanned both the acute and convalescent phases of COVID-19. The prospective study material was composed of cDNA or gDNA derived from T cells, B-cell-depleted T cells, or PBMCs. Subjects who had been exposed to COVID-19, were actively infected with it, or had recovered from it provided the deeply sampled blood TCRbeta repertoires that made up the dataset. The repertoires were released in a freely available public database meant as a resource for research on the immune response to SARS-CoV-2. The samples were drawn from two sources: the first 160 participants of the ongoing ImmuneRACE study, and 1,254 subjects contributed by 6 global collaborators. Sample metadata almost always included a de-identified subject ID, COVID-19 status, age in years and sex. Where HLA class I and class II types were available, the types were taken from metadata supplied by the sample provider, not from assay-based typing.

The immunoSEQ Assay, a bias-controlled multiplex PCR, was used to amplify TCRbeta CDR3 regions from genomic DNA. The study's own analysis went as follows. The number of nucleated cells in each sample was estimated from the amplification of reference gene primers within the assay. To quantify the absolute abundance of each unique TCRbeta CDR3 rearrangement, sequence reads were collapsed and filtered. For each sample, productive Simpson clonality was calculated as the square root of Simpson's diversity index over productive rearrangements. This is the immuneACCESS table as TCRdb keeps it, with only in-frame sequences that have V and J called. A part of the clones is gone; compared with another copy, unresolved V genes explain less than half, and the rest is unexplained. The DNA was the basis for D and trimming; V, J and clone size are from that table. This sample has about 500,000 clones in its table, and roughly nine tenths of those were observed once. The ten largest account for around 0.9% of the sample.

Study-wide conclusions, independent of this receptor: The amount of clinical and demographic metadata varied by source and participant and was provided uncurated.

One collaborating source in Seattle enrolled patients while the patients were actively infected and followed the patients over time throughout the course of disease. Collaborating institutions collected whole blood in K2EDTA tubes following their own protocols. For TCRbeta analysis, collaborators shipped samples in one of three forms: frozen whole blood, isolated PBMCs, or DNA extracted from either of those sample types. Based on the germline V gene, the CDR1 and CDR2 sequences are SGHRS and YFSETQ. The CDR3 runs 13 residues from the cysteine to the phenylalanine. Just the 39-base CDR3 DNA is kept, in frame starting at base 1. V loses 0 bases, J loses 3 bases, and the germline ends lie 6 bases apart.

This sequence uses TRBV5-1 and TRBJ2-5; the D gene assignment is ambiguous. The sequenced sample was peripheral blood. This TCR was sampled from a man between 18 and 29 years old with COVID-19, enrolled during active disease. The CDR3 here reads CASSLDAEETQYF. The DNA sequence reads TGCGCCAGCAGCTTGGATGCGGAAGAGACCCAGTACTTC.